This TCR beta chain is from a study of blood T cell repertoires in COVID-19. Using immunoSEQ multiplex PCR, the repertoire was profiled, and TCRdb retains in-frame clones only, with some absent. Of hundreds of thousands of clones in the sample, about 90% were seen once. Germline V lookup: CDR1 SGHVT, CDR2 SQSDAQ. V lost 5 bases to trimming and J lost 2 bases, with 25 bases between them. This CDR3 is built from 18 residues. Material: PBMCs or T cells enriched from blood (not recorded which). The V gene is TRBV7-4, the J gene TRBJ2-7; possible D gene TRBD1, 6 bases. This clonotype originated in a young woman with acute COVID-19. The CDR3 bases are TGTGCCAGCAGCGCTCGGAACTCACAGGGCGACAATCCCTACGAGCAGTACTTC. This encodes CASSARNSQGDNPYEQYF.